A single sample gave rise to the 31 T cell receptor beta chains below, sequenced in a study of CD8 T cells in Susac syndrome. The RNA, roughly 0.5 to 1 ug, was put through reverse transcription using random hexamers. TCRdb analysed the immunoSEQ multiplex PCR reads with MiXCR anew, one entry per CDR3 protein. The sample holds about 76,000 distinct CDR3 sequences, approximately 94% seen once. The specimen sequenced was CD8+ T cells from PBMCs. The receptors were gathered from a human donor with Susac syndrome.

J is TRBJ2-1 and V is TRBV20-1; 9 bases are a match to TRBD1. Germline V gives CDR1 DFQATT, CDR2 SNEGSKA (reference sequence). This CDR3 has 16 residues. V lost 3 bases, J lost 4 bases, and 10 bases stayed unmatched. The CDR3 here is CSASDPRDRDYNEQFF. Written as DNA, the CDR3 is TGCAGTGCTAGCGACCCCCGGGACAGGGATTACAATGAGCAGTTCTTC.

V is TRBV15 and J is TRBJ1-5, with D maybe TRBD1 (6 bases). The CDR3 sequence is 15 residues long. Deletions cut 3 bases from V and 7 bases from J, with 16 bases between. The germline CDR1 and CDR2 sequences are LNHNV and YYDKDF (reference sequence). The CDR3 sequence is CATSSRGQGRQPQHF. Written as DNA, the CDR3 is TGTGCCACCAGCAGCAGAGGTCAGGGGAGGCAGCCCCAGCATTTT.

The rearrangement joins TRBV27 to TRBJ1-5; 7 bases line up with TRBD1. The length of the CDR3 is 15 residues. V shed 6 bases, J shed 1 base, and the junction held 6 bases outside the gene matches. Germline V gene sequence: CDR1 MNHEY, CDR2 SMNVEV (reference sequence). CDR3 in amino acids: CASRRDSRSNQPQHF. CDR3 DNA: TGTGCCAGCAGAAGGGACAGTCGGAGCAATCAGCCCCAGCATTTT.

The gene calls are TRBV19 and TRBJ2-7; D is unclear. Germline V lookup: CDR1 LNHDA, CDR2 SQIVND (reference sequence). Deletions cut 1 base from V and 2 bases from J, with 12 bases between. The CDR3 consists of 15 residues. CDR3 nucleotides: TGTGCCAGTAGTATAGCTGGGCAGCGCCCCTACGAGCAGTACTTC. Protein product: CASSIAGQRPYEQYF.

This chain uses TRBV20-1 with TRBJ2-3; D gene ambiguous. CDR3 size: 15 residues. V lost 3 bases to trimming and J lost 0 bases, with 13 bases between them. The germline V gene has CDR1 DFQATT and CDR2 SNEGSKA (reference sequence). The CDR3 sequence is CSARSWGESTDTQYF. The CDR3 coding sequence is TGCAGTGCTAGGTCGTGGGGTGAAAGCACAGATACGCAGTATTTT.

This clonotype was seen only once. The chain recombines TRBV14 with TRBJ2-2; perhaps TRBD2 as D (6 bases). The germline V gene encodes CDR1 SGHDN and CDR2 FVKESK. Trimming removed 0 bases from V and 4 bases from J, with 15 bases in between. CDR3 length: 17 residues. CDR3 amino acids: CASSQDLTGVGTGELFF. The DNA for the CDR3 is TGTGCCAGCAGCCAAGATCTTACGGGGGTTGGCACCGGGGAGCTGTTTTTT.

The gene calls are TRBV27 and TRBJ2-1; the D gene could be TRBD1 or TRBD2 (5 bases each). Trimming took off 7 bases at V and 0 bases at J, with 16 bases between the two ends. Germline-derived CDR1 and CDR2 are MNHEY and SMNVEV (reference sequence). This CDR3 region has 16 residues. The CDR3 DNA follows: TGTGCCAGCATTCTCTCCGGGACGAGCTCCTACAATGAGCAGTTCTTC. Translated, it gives CASILSGTSSYNEQFF.

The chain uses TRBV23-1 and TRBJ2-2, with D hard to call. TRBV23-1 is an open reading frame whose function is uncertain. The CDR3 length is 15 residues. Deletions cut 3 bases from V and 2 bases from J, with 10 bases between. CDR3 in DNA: TGCGCCAGCAGTCACCCTGGCACTAACACCGGGGAGCTGTTTTTT. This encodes CASSHPGTNTGELFF.

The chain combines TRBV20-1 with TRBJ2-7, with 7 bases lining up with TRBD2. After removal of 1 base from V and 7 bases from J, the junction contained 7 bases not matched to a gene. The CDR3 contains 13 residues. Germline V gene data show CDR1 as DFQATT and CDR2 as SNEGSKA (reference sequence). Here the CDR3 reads CSARVGGMNEQYF. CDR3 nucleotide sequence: TGCAGTGCTAGAGTGGGGGGGATGAATGAGCAGTACTTC.

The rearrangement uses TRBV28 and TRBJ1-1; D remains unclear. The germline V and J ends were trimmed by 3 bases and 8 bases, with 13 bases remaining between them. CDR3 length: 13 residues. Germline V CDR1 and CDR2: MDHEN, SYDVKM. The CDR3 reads CASSFPQTFEAFF. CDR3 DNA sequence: TGTGCCAGCAGTTTTCCTCAGACATTCGAAGCTTTCTTT.

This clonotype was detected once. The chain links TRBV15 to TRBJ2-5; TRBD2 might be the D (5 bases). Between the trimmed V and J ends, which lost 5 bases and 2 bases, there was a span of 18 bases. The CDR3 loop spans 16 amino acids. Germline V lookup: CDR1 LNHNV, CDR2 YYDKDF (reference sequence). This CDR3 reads CATSLRRGRDQETQYF. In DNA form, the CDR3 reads TGTGCCACCAGCTTACGTCGTGGCCGGGATCAAGAGACCCAGTACTTC.

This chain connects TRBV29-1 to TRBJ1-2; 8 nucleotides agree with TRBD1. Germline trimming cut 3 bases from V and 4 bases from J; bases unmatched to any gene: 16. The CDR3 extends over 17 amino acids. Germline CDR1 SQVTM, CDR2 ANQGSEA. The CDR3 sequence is CSVEPGQGLGGVYGYTF. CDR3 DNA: TGCAGCGTTGAGCCCGGACAGGGCCTCGGCGGGGTCTATGGCTACACCTTC.

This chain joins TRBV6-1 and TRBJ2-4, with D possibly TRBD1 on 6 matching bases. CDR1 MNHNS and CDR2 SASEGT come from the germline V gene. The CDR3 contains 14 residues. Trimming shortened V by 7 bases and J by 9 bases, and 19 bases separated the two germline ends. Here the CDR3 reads CASNDWGPEGIQYF. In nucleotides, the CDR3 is TGTGCCAGCAACGACTGGGGGCCAGAGGGCATTCAGTACTTC.

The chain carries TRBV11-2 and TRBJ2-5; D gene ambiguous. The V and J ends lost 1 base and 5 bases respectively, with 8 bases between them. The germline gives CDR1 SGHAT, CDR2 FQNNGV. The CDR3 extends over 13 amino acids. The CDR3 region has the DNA TGTGCCAGCAGCTTAGGGAAAGCGGAGACCCAGTACTTC. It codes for CASSLGKAETQYF.

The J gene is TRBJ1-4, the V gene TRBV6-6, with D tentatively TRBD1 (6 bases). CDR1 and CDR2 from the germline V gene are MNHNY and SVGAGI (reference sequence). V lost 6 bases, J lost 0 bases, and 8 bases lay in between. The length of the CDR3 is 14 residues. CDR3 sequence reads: CASSNRATNEKLFF. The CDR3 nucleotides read TGTGCCAGCAGCAACAGGGCAACTAATGAAAAACTGTTTTTT.

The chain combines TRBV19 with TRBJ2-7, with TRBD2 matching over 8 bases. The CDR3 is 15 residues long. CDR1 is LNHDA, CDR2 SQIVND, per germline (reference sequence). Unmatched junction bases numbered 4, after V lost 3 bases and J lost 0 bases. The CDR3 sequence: CASSITSGSSYEQYF. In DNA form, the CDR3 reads TGTGCCAGTAGTATTACTAGCGGAAGCTCCTACGAGCAGTACTTC.

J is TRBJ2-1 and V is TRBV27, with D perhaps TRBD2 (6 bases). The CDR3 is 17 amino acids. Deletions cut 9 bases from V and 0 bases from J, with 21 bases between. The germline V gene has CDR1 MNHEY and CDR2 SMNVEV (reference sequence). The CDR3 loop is CASRSGLFPSSYNEQFF. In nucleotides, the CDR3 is TGTGCCAGTCGATCGGGACTTTTCCCAAGCTCCTACAATGAGCAGTTCTTC.

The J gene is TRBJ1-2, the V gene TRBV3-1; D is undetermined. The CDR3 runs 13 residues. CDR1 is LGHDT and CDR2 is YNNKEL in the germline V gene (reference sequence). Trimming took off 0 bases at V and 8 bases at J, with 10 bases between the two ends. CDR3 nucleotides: TGTGCCAGCAGCCAAGATACCGGGAGAGGCTACACCTTC. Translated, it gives CASSQDTGRGYTF. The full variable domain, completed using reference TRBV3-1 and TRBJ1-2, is DTAVSQTPKYLVTQMGNDKSIKCEQNLGHDTMYWYKQDSKKFLKIMFSYNNKELIINETVPNRFSPKSPDKAHLNLHINSLELGDSAVYFCASSQDTGRGYTFGSGTRLTVV.

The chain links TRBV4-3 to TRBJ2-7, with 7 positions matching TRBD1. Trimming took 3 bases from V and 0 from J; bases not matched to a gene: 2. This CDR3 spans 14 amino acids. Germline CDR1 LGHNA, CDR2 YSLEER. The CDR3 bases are TGCGCCAGCAGCCAGTGGACAGGCTCCTACGAGCAGTACTTC. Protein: CASSQWTGSYEQYF.

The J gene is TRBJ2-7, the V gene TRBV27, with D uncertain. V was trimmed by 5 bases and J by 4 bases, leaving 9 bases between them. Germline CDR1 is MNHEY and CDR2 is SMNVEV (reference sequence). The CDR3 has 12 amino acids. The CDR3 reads CASSIGGYEQYF. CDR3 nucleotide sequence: TGTGCCAGCAGTATCGGTGGATACGAGCAGTACTTC.

The CDR3 nucleotides are TGCAGCGTTGAAGGGGGAAGATCGGAAGGCTACACCTTC. Translating gives CSVEGGRSEGYTF. The V call is TRBV29-1, the J call TRBJ1-2, with D uncertain. The CDR3 is 13 residues long. The V gene lost 1 base and the J gene lost 8 bases, with 14 bases spanning the gap. The V gene's germline CDR1 is SQVTM and CDR2 ANQGSEA.

The chain's CDR3 is CASSLYYSGNTIYF. DNA for the CDR3: TGTGCCAGCAGCTTGTACTACTCTGGAAACACCATATATTTT. J is TRBJ1-3 and V is TRBV7-2; D is undetermined. V was clipped by 3 bases and J by 0 bases, with 6 bases between them. Germline CDR1 and CDR2: SGHTA and FQGNSA. CDR3 length equals 14 residues.

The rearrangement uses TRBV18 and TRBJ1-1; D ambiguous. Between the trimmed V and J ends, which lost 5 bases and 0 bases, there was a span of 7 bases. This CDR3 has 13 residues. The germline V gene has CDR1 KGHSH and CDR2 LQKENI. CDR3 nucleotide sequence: TGTGCCAGCTCAACCCAACTGAACACTGAAGCTTTCTTT. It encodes CASSTQLNTEAFF.

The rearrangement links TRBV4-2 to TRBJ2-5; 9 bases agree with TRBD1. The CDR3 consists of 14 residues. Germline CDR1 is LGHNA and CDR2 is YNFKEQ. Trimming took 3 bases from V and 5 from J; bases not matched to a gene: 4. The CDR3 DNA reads TGTGCCAGCAGCCACGGGACAGGGAGGGAGACCCAGTACTTC. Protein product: CASSHGTGRETQYF.

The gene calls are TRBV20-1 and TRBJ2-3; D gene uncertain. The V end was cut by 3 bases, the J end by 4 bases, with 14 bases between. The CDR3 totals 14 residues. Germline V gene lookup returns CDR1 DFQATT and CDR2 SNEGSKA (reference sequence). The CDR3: CSASSLLSPDTQYF. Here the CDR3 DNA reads TGCAGTGCTAGCTCCCTCCTTTCCCCAGATACGCAGTATTTT.

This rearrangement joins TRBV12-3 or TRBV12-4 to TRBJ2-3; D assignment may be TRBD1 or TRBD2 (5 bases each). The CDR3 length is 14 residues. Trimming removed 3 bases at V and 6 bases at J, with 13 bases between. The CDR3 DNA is TGTGCCAGCAGTTTCGAGGGACCCCCGGATACGCAGTATTTT. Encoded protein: CASSFEGPPDTQYF.

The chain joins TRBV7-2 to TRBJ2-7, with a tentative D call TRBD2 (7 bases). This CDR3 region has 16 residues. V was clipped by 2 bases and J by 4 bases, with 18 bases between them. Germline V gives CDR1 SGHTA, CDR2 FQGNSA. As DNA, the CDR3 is TGTGCCAGCAGCTTAAGCGGGCTGCGGGGGCATTACGAGCAGTACTTC. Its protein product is CASSLSGLRGHYEQYF. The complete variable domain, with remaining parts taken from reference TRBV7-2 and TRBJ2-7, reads GAGVSQSPSNKVTEKGKDVELRCDPISGHTALYWYRQSLGQGLEFLIYFQGNSAPDKSGLPSDRFSAERTGGSVSTLTIQRTQQEDSAVYLCASSLSGLRGHYEQYFGPGTRLTVT.

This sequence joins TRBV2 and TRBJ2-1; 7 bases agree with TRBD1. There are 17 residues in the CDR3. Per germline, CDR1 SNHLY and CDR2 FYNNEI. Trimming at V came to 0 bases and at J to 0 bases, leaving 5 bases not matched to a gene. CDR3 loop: CASSEALGQVSYNEQFF. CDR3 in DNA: TGTGCCAGCAGTGAAGCCCTAGGACAGGTCTCCTACAATGAGCAGTTCTTC.

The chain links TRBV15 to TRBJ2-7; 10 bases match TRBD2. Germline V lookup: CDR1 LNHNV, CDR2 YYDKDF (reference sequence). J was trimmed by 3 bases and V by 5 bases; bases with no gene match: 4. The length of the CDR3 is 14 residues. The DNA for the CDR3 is TGTGCCACCAGCGTGGCTAGCGGGAGCTACGAGCAGTACTTC. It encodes CATSVASGSYEQYF.

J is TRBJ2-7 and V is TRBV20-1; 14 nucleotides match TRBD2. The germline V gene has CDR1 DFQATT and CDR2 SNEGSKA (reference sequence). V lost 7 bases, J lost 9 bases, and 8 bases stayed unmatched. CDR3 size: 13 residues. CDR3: CSVGTSGSRGQYF. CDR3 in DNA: TGCAGTGTTGGGACTAGCGGGAGTAGGGGGCAGTACTTC.

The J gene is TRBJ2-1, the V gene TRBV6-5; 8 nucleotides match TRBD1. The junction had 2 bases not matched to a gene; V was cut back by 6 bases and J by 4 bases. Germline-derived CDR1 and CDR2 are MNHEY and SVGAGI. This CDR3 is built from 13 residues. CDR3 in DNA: TGTGCCAGCAGAGGACAGGGTTACAATGAGCAGTTCTTC. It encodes CASRGQGYNEQFF.